The clone carrying this T cell receptor (beta chain) came up a few times. Its antigen remains unknown. Each cDNA molecule carried a unique molecular identifier. MiXCR was run by TCRdb on the 5' RACE reads, yielding one entry per CDR3 protein. The data hold approximately 70,000 distinct CDR3 sequences, with roughly 15% observed a single time. The sample originates from a study of early T cells in non-severe SARS-CoV-2 infection. As for the study in general: It was bulk RNA from unsorted whole blood that was sequenced, and the chains were unpaired. General study points: Private and CD4 specificities were missed by VDJdb matching, which favored anti-spike CD8 responses.

Sequences were obtained from whole blood. This TCR derives from an adult who was a healthcare worker with PCR-confirmed SARS-CoV-2 infection or an uninfected control (not recorded which).

The CDR3 spells CASSLQGLNTEAFF. The CDR3 DNA follows: TGTGCCAGCAGCCTACAGGGATTGAACACTGAAGCTTTCTTT. The chain joins TRBV7-6 to TRBJ1-1; D is possibly TRBD1 (6 bases). CDR1 SGHVS and CDR2 FNYEAQ come from the germline V gene. The CDR3 extends over 14 amino acids. The V gene lost 5 bases and the J gene lost 0 bases, with 10 bases spanning the gap.